The clone carrying this T cell receptor (beta chain) was picked up a small number of times. What it recognizes is unknown. In each sample, about 10^5 TCR templates were assayed. Here immunoSEQ multiplex PCR was the method, and the copy in TCRdb shows in-frame clones only, minus some. The sample lists about 100,000 clones, about 91% occurring once. These data are taken from a study of siplizumab effects on memory and regulatory T cells. Study-level results: Sequences that were alloreactive and traceable to unstimulated CD4+ memory cells were significantly reduced by siplizumab.

V was pared by 1 base and J by 0 bases, with 7 bases between. CDR1 is MNHNS and CDR2 is SASEGT in the germline V gene. This CDR3 is built from 15 residues. The sequence was collected from a human donor in good health. V usage is TRBV6-1 and J usage is TRBJ1-3; D remains ambiguous. Sequenced material: CD4+ T cells sorted from blood. The CDR3 reads CASSEDSYSGNTIYF. As DNA, the CDR3 is TGTGCCAGCAGTGAAGACAGCTACTCTGGAAACACCATATATTTT.